Included here is one T cell receptor beta chain sequence, with context. Its matching antigen is unknown. The CDR3 runs 15 residues. The V and J ends lost 4 bases and 4 bases respectively, with 14 bases between them. CDR1 and CDR2 (germline): LNHDA, SQIVND (reference sequence). Both 60 Vbeta primers and 13 Jbeta primers went into the PCR. Using immunoSEQ multiplex PCR, the repertoire was profiled, and TCRdb retains in-frame clones only, with some absent. The data contain more than 85,000 clones, around three quarters of them seen just once; the ten biggest clones take up approximately 16%. This specimen comes from a study of cytomegalovirus exposure and HLA in healthy donors. General observations from the study: A link between a missense DCLRE1C variant and TCR beta V- and J-gene trimming emerged from a later analysis.

This receptor was obtained from a woman in her fifties or sixties in good health and CMV-seropositive. The chain has TRBV19 and TRBJ1-5; D uncertain. Material for sequencing was PBMCs. The CDR3 region has the DNA TGTGCCAGTAGTACCCGGACTGCCGAGAATCAGCCCCAGCATTTT. The encoded protein is CASSTRTAENQPQHF. Combining the CDR3 with reference TRBV19 and TRBJ1-5 gives the whole variable domain DGGITQSPKYLFRKEGQNVTLSCEQNLNHDAMYWYRQDPGQGLRLIYYSQIVNDFQKGDIAEGYSVSREKKESFPLTVTSAQKNPTAFYLCASSTRTAENQPQHFGDGTRLSIL.